These 16 T cell receptor beta chains were sequenced from one sample in a study of T cells in localized non-small cell lung cancer. TCRdb's table, derived via immunoSEQ multiplex PCR, lists solely in-frame clones and lacks some. The sample has 100,000 to 150,000 clones; roughly 90% are singletons. The input for sequencing was peripheral blood, taken before any cancer treatment. These receptors were obtained from a female donor at least 60 years old with stage I lung adenocarcinoma.

V is TRBV11-2 and J is TRBJ2-5; D is unresolved. Trimming shortened V by 3 bases and J by 9 bases, and 14 bases separated the two germline ends. CDR1 SGHAT and CDR2 FQNNGV come from the germline V gene. This CDR3 is 13 amino acids long. The DNA of the CDR3 is TGTGCCAGCAGCTTTCCCGGATCCGGGTCCCAGTACTTC. As protein: CASSFPGSGSQYF.

The chain has TRBV11-3 and TRBJ1-2; perhaps TRBD1 as D (6 bases). With 5 bases removed from V and 4 bases from J, the gap between germline ends came to 20 bases. Germline V gives CDR1 SGHNT, CDR2 YENEEA. CDR3 length: 16 amino acids. CDR3 loop: CASSPLGRTVIYGYTF. DNA for the CDR3: TGTGCCAGCAGCCCTCTAGGACGGACAGTGATCTATGGCTACACCTTC.

This clone was recorded at least ten times. This chain joins TRBV30 and TRBJ1-5; D call uncertain. CDR1 and CDR2 from the germline V gene are GTSNPN and SVGIG (reference sequence). The CDR3 is made up of 12 amino acids. Deletions cut 5 bases from V and 7 bases from J, with 12 bases between. The CDR3 loop is CAWGDLGQPQHF. Here the CDR3 DNA reads TGTGCCTGGGGAGACCTGGGGCAGCCCCAGCATTTT. The variable domain in full, with the rest retrieved from reference TRBV30 and TRBJ1-5, is SQTIHQWPATLVQPVGSPLSLECTVEGTSNPNLYWYRQAAGRGLQLLFYSVGIGQISSEVPQNLSASRPQDRQFILSSKKLLLSDSGFYLCAWGDLGQPQHFGDGTRLSIL.

This chain joins TRBV5-4 and TRBJ2-3; D gene ambiguous. The germline V and J ends were trimmed by 5 bases and 4 bases, with 8 bases remaining between them. The CDR3 consists of 12 residues. The germline gives CDR1 SGHNT, CDR2 YYREEE (reference sequence). As DNA, the CDR3 is TGTGCCAGCAGGGGATTGGCAGATACGCAGTATTTT. It codes for CASRGLADTQYF.

The chain combines TRBV18 with TRBJ2-2, with D unresolved. The CDR3 loop spans 15 amino acids. Germline lookup yields CDR1 KGHSH and CDR2 LQKENI. V was cut by 5 bases and J by 1 base, with 11 bases left in between. The CDR3 DNA follows: TGTGCCAGCTCAATCATGGACGGGAACACCGGGGAGCTGTTTTTT. This gives the protein CASSIMDGNTGELFF.

This rearrangement joins TRBV9 to TRBJ2-7; D remains ambiguous. The CDR3 contains 14 residues. Germline lookup yields CDR1 SGDLS and CDR2 YYNGEE. V was clipped by 0 bases and J by 7 bases, with 14 bases between them. This CDR3 reads CASSVGSSSGEQYF. CDR3 DNA sequence: TGTGCCAGCAGCGTAGGGAGCTCTTCAGGTGAGCAGTACTTC. The variable domain in full, with the rest retrieved from reference TRBV9 and TRBJ2-7, is DSGVTQTPKHLITATGQRVTLRCSPRSGDLSVYWYQQSLDQGLQFLIQYYNGEERAKGNILERFSAQQFPDLHSELNLSSLELGDSALYFCASSVGSSSGEQYFGPGTRLTVT.

The V and J genes are TRBV28 and TRBJ1-2; D is unclear. V lost 5 bases, J lost 3 bases, and 16 bases lay in between. Germline CDR1 and CDR2: MDHEN and SYDVKM. The CDR3 sequence is 15 residues long. The CDR3: CASSPAGSSHYGYTF. CDR3 nucleotides: TGTGCCAGCAGTCCCGCGGGTTCCTCGCACTATGGCTACACCTTC.

This chain uses TRBV10-3 with TRBJ2-1, with 10 bases that match TRBD2. The CDR3 contains 16 residues. Germline trimming cut 0 bases from V and 5 bases from J; bases unmatched to any gene: 4. Germline-derived CDR1 and CDR2 are ENHRY and SYGVKD. The CDR3 region is CAISESQSGRDNEQFF. CDR3 nucleotide sequence: TGTGCCATCAGTGAGTCGCAGAGCGGGAGGGACAATGAGCAGTTCTTC.

J is TRBJ1-3 and V is TRBV6-5; a possible D gene is TRBD1 (6 bases). The germline CDR1 and CDR2 sequences are MNHEY and SVGAGI. The CDR3 is 16 residues long. The germline V and J ends were trimmed by 0 bases and 1 base, with 10 bases remaining between them. CDR3 residues: CASSYSGAGSGNTIYF. DNA of the CDR3: TGTGCCAGCAGTTACTCGGGGGCAGGGTCTGGAAACACCATATATTTT.

CDR3 sequence reads: CAWSWTSGSSDTQYF. CDR3 coding DNA: TGTGCCTGGAGCTGGACTAGCGGGAGTTCAGATACGCAGTATTTT. The V call is TRBV30, the J call TRBJ2-3, with 13 nucleotides matching TRBD2. Losses at the gene ends were 3 bases for V and 4 bases for J; bases not matched to a gene: 4. The CDR3 sequence is 15 residues long. CDR1 is GTSNPN, CDR2 SVGIG, per germline (reference sequence).

V usage is TRBV7-3 and J usage is TRBJ2-1; 7 positions match TRBD2. With V trimmed by 5 bases and J by 10 bases, 11 bases remained unmatched. The CDR3 is 14 amino acids. CDR1 and CDR2 from the germline V gene are SGHTA and FQGTGA. The CDR3: CASSPGLDRGEQFF. In DNA, the CDR3 is TGTGCCAGCAGCCCCGGACTAGATCGGGGCGAGCAGTTCTTC. Full variable domain (remainder filled in from reference TRBV7-3 and TRBJ2-1): GAGVSQTPSNKVTEKGKYVELRCDPISGHTALYWYRQSLGQGPEFLIYFQGTGAADDSGLPNDRFFAVRPEGSVSTLKIQRTERGDSAVYLCASSPGLDRGEQFFGPGTRLTVL.

This chain uses TRBV27 with TRBJ2-7; no reliable D call. Germline V gives CDR1 MNHEY, CDR2 SMNVEV (reference sequence). The CDR3 totals 15 residues. V was pared by 5 bases and J by 7 bases, with 21 bases between. Here the CDR3 DNA reads TGTGCCAGCAGTACTACACGTCAAACCTTCGGAGAGCAGTACTTC. As protein: CASSTTRQTFGEQYF.

The rearrangement links TRBV20-1 to TRBJ2-5; no firm D call. Trimming took 4 bases from V and 3 from J, leaving 6 bases between them. The CDR3 is made up of 11 amino acids. Germline V gene lookup returns CDR1 DFQATT and CDR2 SNEGSKA (reference sequence). The DNA for the CDR3 is TGCAGTGCTAATCCTGAAGAGACCCAGTACTTC. Its translation is CSANPEETQYF.

J is TRBJ2-2 and V is TRBV30; D gene ambiguous. CDR1 GTSNPN and CDR2 SVGIG come from the germline V gene (reference sequence). V was trimmed by 0 bases and J by 6 bases, leaving 5 bases between them. This CDR3 region has 12 residues. The CDR3: CAWSVRAGELFF. CDR3 DNA sequence: TGTGCCTGGAGTGTAAGGGCCGGGGAGCTGTTTTTT.

The chain links TRBV30 to TRBJ2-2, with 12 bases that match TRBD2. Trimming removed 1 base from V and 1 base from J; junction bases left unmatched: 4. Germline CDR1 and CDR2: GTSNPN and SVGIG (reference sequence). This CDR3 has 17 residues. The CDR3 loop reads CAWSDKTSGRNTGELFF. The CDR3 region has the DNA TGTGCCTGGAGTGATAAGACTAGCGGGAGGAACACCGGGGAGCTGTTTTTT.

V is TRBV5-4 and J is TRBJ1-2; maybe TRBD1 (5 bases). Germline assignment: CDR1 SGHNT and CDR2 YYREEE (reference sequence). The V end lost 4 bases, the J end lost 3 bases, and 10 bases lay between the germline ends. The CDR3 runs 13 residues. The CDR3 sequence: CASSSWDYYGYTF. CDR3 DNA sequence: TGTGCCAGCAGCAGTTGGGACTACTATGGCTACACCTTC.